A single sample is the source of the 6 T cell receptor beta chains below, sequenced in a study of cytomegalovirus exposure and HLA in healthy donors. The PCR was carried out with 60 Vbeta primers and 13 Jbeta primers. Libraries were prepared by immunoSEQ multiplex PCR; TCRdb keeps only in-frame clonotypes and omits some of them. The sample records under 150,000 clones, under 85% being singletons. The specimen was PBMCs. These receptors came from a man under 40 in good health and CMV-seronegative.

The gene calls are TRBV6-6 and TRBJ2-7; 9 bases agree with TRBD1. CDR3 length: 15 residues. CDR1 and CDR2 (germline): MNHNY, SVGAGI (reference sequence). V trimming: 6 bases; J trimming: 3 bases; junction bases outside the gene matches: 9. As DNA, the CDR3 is TGTGCCAGCAGGGTACCCGGGACAGGGAGCTACGAGCAGTACTTC. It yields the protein CASRVPGTGSYEQYF.

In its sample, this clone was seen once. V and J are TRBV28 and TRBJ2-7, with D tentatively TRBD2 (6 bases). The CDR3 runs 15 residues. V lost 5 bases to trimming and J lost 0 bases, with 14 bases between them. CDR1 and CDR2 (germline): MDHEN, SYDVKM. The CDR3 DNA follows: TGTGCCAGCAGTCAACCGGGACTCCTCTCCTACGAGCAGTACTTC. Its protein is CASSQPGLLSYEQYF.

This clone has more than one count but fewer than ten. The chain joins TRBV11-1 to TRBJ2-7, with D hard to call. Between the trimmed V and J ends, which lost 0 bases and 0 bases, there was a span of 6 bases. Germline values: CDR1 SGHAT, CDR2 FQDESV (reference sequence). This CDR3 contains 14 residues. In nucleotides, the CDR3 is TGTGCCAGCAGCTTAGCACTTACCTCCTACGAGCAGTACTTC. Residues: CASSLALTSYEQYF.

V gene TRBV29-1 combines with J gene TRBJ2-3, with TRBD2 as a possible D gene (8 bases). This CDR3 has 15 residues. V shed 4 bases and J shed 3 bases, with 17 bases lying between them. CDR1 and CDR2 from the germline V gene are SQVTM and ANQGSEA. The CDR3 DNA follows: TGCAGCGTTGTCAGGGGGGGCGGGAGGACAGATACGCAGTATTTT. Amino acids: CSVVRGGGRTDTQYF.

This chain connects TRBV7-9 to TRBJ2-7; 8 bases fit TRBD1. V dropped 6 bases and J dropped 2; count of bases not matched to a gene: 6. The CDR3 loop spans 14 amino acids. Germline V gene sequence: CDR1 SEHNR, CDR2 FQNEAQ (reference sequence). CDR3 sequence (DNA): TGTGCCAGCAGTTTTCAGGGGGCAGCCTACGAGCAGTACTTC. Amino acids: CASSFQGAAYEQYF.

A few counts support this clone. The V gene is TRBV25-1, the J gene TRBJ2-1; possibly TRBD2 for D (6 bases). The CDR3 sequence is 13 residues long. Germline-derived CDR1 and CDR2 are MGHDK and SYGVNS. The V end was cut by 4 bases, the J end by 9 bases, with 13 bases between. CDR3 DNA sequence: TGTGCCAGCAGTGCGGGAGTAGTAGGTGAGCAGTTCTTC. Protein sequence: CASSAGVVGEQFF. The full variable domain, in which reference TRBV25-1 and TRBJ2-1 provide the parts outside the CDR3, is EADIYQTPRYLVIGTGKKITLECSQTMGHDKMYWYQQDPGMELHLIHYSYGVNSTEKGDLSSESTVSRIRTEHFPLTLESARPSHTSQYLCASSAGVVGEQFFGPGTRLTVL.